The rows below give T cell receptor delta chains drawn from one sample of a study of Vδ1+ human thymocytes. TCRdb re-analyzed the multiplex PCR reads via CATT. The sample records about 75,000 delta-chain clones, 30% to 45% being singletons. Specimen: Vdelta1+ gamma-delta thymocytes from the thymus. These receptors were taken from a boy under two years old who had congenital heart surgery. Both conserved end residues are part of each CDR3. A D gene is named only where the DNA matches it firmly. The listing skips clone size in some rows; elsewhere it reads once, few, many or a size class.

D gene,J gene,clone size,CDR3 length,V gene,CDR3 DNA,CDR3 protein
TRDD3,TRDJ2,-,22,TRDV1,TGTGCTCTTGGGGACCGTTTCCTTCGAATTACTGGGGCCTTGGGTTGGACAGCACAACTCTTCTTT,CALGDRFLRITGALGWTAQLFF
TRDD3,TRDJ1,-,23,TRDV1,TGTGCTCTTGGGATAACTCGCCTACAACCGACTGGGGTAATTAGGGAAAACCCCGATAAACTCATCTTT,CALGITRLQPTGVIRENPDKLIF
-,TRDJ1,few,16,TRDV1,TGTGCTCTTGGGGGTGGCTATCGGGGGCCGGCCGATAAACTCATCTTT,CALGGGYRGPADKLIF
TRDD3,TRDJ1,-,21,TRDV2,TGTGCCTGTGCCACCGGCTGTTCTACCCTACTGGGGGACCGGTACACCAATAAACTCATCTTT,CACATGCSTLLGDRYTNKLIF
TRDD2,TRDJ1,-,19,TRDV1,TGTGCCCCTTACGTCTTCCTACTGCATACGCGGCCCAACACCGATAAACTCATCTTT,CAPYVFLLHTRPNTDKLIF
-,TRDJ1,few,16,TRDV1,TGTGCTCTTGGGGAAAGACCAACCCTCAACACCGATAAACTCATCTTT,CALGERPTLNTDKLIF
-,TRDJ1,-,20,TRDV1,TGTGCTCTTGGGGAAAGCTTCCCACCTGTACTGGGTTGTTACACCGATAAACTCATCTTT,CALGESFPPVLGCYTDKLIF
-,TRDJ1,-,21,TRDV1,TGTGCTCTTGGGGAATACCAGCCTTGCCGCTCGGGAGAAGGATACACCGATAAACTCATCTTT,CALGEYQPCRSGEGYTDKLIF
TRDD3,TRDJ1,few,25,TRDV1,TGTGCTCTTGGGGAAAGAGGCCGGTACACCTACTGGGGGATAATCAGGCGTAGTGACACCGATAAACTCATCTTT,CALGERGRYTYWGIIRRSDTDKLIF
TRDD3,TRDJ1,-,17,TRDV1,TGTGCTCTTGGGGAACCGGGGCGGGGATACGCATCGGATAAACTCATCTTT,CALGEPGRGYASDKLIF
TRDD3,TRDJ1,-,18,TRDV1,TGTGCTCGTGGGGAACTCAAGCAAACGCGGGGGATCGGTGATAAACTCATCTTT,CARGELKQTRGIGDKLIF
TRDD3,TRDJ1,few,21,TRDV1,TGTGCTCTTGGGGAACTAAAATCGGACTGGGGGATATTTGCCGGCTCCGATAAACTCATCTTT,CALGELKSDWGIFAGSDKLIF
TRDD3,TRDJ1,-,31,TRDV1,TGTGCTCTTGGGGAACCGATATACACAACCACCTTATGTTGCGTTCGTCCTCATACTGGGGGACAACTCACATACACCGATAAACTCATCTTT,CALGEPIYTTTLCCVRPHTGGQLTYTDKLIF
-,TRDJ1,-,20,TRDV1,TGTGCTCTTGGGGAATTAGTTTCCTTGAGCTACTATATCTCCACCGATAAACTCATCTTT,CALGELVSLSYYISTDKLIF
-,TRDJ1,few,22,TRDV1,TGTGCTCTTGGGGAATATCCTACGAGTTTTACTACTCGGGGGTTGTACACCGATAAACTCATCTTT,CALGEYPTSFTTRGLYTDKLIF
-,TRDJ1,-,21,TRDV1,TGTGCTCTTGGGGACCCCAGGGGTCTGCTACGGACTGGTCTGTACACCGATAAACTCATCTTT,CALGDPRGLLRTGLYTDKLIF
TRDD3,TRDJ1,few,22,TRDV1,TGTGCTCTTGGGGACCCTTGCCCGCGGTCAAGCCCCTACTGGGGGCAGGGCGATAAACTCATCTTT,CALGDPCPRSSPYWGQGDKLIF
TRDD3,TRDJ1,-,20,TRDV1,TGTGCTCTTGCTCCCACCCCTCCTACGGGGGATACGTTAGGGGAGGATAAACTCATCTTT,CALAPTPPTGDTLGEDKLIF
TRDD3,TRDJ1,-,22,TRDV1,TGTGCTCTTGGGGAAAATCTTCCCCCCTATGGGGGATACTGGGGGGCCTCCGATAAACTCATCTTT,CALGENLPPYGGYWGASDKLIF
-,TRDJ1,-,9,TRDV1,TGTGCTCTTGGGGATAAACTCATCTTT,CALGDKLIF
TRDD3,TRDJ1,-,19,TRDV1,TGTGCTCTTGGGGAAGAAACCTACTGGGGGATACCGGGGACCGATAAACTCATCTTT,CALGEETYWGIPGTDKLIF
TRDD3,TRDJ1,few,20,TRDV1,TGTGCTCTTGGGGAACCCCACTTGGCTGGGGGATACGCGTACACCGATAAACTCATCTTT,CALGEPHLAGGYAYTDKLIF
TRDD3,TRDJ1,-,15,TRDV3,TGTGCCCCCCCCAGTCCTGGGGGATACATCGATAAACTCATCTTT,CAPPSPGGYIDKLIF
TRDD3,TRDJ1,-,21,TRDV1,TGTGCTCTTGGGGAACGGGTCTCCTACGGGTGGGGGATCTCGTACACCGATAAACTCATCTTT,CALGERVSYGWGISYTDKLIF
-,TRDJ1,-,25,TRDV1,TGTGCTCTTGGGGAACCTGATGGGGCATTCCTACGATCCACTTGGGGGATCCCAGACACCGATAAACTCATCTTT,CALGEPDGAFLRSTWGIPDTDKLIF
TRDD3,TRDJ1,-,18,TRDV1,TGTGCTCTTTCGCCCCGTTTTCGTTACTGGGGGAGGCCAAATAAACTCATCTTT,CALSPRFRYWGRPNKLIF
-,TRDJ1,-,20,TRDV1,TGTGCTCTTGGGGAACTTCGAAACTACCTCTATGGGACCAACACCGATAAACTCATCTTT,CALGELRNYLYGTNTDKLIF
-,TRDJ1,few,14,TRDV1,TGTGCTCTTGGGGATCCCTTCCGGGGAGGAGGACTCATCTTT,CALGDPFRGGGLIF
TRDD3,TRDJ1,few,21,TRDV1,TGTGCTCTTGGGAACCCGAACAGCGAACCAACTGGGGGATACTGGGCTGATAAACTCATCTTT,CALGNPNSEPTGGYWADKLIF
TRDD3,TRDJ1,few,26,TRDV1,TGTGCTCTTGGGTCCCGAGGGTACAAGCCAGAAACAGAAGTACTGGGGGATACTGCGGGGACCGATAAACTCATCTTT,CALGSRGYKPETEVLGDTAGTDKLIF
TRDD3,TRDJ1,-,26,TRDV1,TGTGCTCTTGGGGAAGTGGATGGACGGATAAGACTTCCACCATACTGGGGGATCTTCCCCACCGATAAACTCATCTTT,CALGEVDGRIRLPPYWGIFPTDKLIF
TRDD3,TRDJ1,few,25,TRDV1,TGTGCTCTTGGGGAAACTTCCCGAAACCCCTCTACTGGGGGATACGCCCTTACTTACACCGATAAACTCATCTTT,CALGETSRNPSTGGYALTYTDKLIF
TRDD3,TRDJ1,few,18,TRDV1,TGTGCTCTTGGGGAGCCCCTACATTGCCGGGGGATGGCCGATAAACTCATCTTT,CALGEPLHCRGMADKLIF
TRDD3,TRDJ1,-,19,TRDV1,TGTGCTCTTGGGGTGAATCCCTCTACTGGGGGTTCGTACACCGATAAACTCATCTTT,CALGVNPSTGGSYTDKLIF
TRDD3,TRDJ1,-,21,TRDV1,TGTGCTCTTGGGGAACTGAGCCATCGCTGGGGGATACGAATGAAGACCGATAAACTCATCTTT,CALGELSHRWGIRMKTDKLIF
TRDD3,TRDJ1,few,16,TRDV1,TGTGCTCTTGGGGACTGGGGGAAAACTTACACCGATAAACTCATCTTT,CALGDWGKTYTDKLIF
TRDD3,TRDJ1,few,18,TRDV1,TGTGCTCTTGGGAGATGTACTGGGGGATATCCCGGGACCGATAAACTCATCTTT,CALGRCTGGYPGTDKLIF
TRDD2,TRDJ1,-,20,TRDV1,TGTGCTCTTGGGGAATTTTTTACTGGAGCCTTCCTACGTGTGGGGGATAAACTCATCTTT,CALGEFFTGAFLRVGDKLIF
TRDD3,TRDJ1,few,17,TRDV1,TGTGCTCTTGGGGAACCCCTCCCCCGAGGGGGATACGGTGTACTCATCTTT,CALGEPLPRGGYGVLIF
-,TRDJ1,-,18,TRDV1,TGTGCTCTTGGAGAACCCCGTCCTGGAACTCTATTCACCGATAAACTCATCTTT,CALGEPRPGTLFTDKLIF
-,TRDJ1,few,24,TRDV1,TGTGCTCTTGGCTTTAAGTTTAACGCGAACTCCCTACTTGGAGTACTGGAGGTGCCCGATAAACTCATCTTT,CALGFKFNANSLLGVLEVPDKLIF
-,TRDJ1,-,14,TRDV1,TGTGCTCTTGGGGAACGCCCCCTTGGACCCAAACTCATCTTT,CALGERPLGPKLIF
TRDD3,TRDJ1,-,17,TRDV1,TGTGCTCTTGGGAAAAGAACTGGGGGATACGCCAGCGATAAACTCATCTTC,CALGKRTGGYASDKLIF
TRDD3,TRDJ1,few,16,TRDV1,TGTGCTCTTGGGGAACGTGTGGGGGATCACACCGATAAACTCATCTTT,CALGERVGDHTDKLIF
-,TRDJ1,few,19,TRDV1,TGTGCTCTTGGGGAACTAGTCCCCTTTTTCCCTCGAAACACCGATAAACTCATCTTT,CALGELVPFFPRNTDKLIF
-,TRDJ1,few,16,TRDV1,TGTGCTCTTGGGGTCGGACGTTGGGCCAGGGCCGATAAACTCATCTTT,CALGVGRWARADKLIF
-,TRDJ1,-,16,TRDV2,TGTGCCTGTGCCACCTGGTGGGGAACGTACACCGATAAACTCATCTTT,CACATWWGTYTDKLIF
TRDD3,TRDJ1,few,21,TRDV1,TGTGCTCTTGGGGAAGTCCTAGTACTGGGGGATACAGGGGTATACACCGATAAACTCATCTTT,CALGEVLVLGDTGVYTDKLIF
TRDD3,TRDJ1,-,24,TRDV1,TGTGCTCTTGGGGAACCGCTCCTCGGGGCTGGGGGATTCCTAAACCCGGAGTACACCGATAAACTCATCTTT,CALGEPLLGAGGFLNPEYTDKLIF
TRDD3,TRDJ1,-,22,TRDV1,TGTGCTCTTGGGGAACTATCACAAGTCCTACGAGGGATACGGGGGGCCAGAGATAAACTCATCTTT,CALGELSQVLRGIRGARDKLIF
TRDD3,TRDJ1,-,25,TRDV1,TGTGCTCTTGGGGAACTAACCTTCCTACGGCCTTTACTGGGGGATACGCCTACCAGACCCGATAAACTCATCTTT,CALGELTFLRPLLGDTPTRPDKLIF
TRDD2,TRDJ1,few,18,TRDV1,TGTGCTCTTGGGGATACTACCATCGCCTTCCTCCACACCGATAAACTCATCTTT,CALGDTTIAFLHTDKLIF
TRDD3,TRDJ1,-,21,TRDV1,TGTGCTCTTGGGGACGGGTTCCTATCTTCTTACTGGGGGGTGTACACCGATAAACTCATCTTT,CALGDGFLSSYWGVYTDKLIF
-,TRDJ1,-,20,TRDV3,TGTGCCTCTGACTCCCCGGGAGCGAGCTTCATAGCTGGGGTGGGAGCTAAACTCATCTTT,CASDSPGASFIAGVGAKLIF
-,TRDJ1,-,18,TRDV1,TGTGCTCTTGGGGAACTACGACCTGGGGTTCTGTACACCGATAAACTCATCTTT,CALGELRPGVLYTDKLIF
TRDD3,TRDJ1,-,16,TRDV1,TGTGCTCTTGGTCCTGTGGGGATACTAGAGACCGATAAACTCATCTTT,CALGPVGILETDKLIF
TRDD3,TRDJ1,-,17,TRDV1,TGTGCTCTTGGGGAGCTACGGTCTGGGGGATCTATAGATAAACTCATCTTT,CALGELRSGGSIDKLIF